The entry below gives a single T cell receptor beta chain sequence along with its context. This entry belongs to a study of blood T cell repertoires in COVID-19. This CDR3 has 15 amino acids. Germline-derived CDR1 and CDR2 are KGHDR and SFDVKD. With V trimmed by 10 bases and J by 4 bases, 9 bases remained unmatched. Clones were sequenced by immunoSEQ multiplex PCR, and TCRdb holds only the in-frame ones, with some missing. Of some 30,000 clones in the sample, roughly 87% were seen once. The chain employs TRBV24-1 and TRBJ2-6; 7 nucleotides align to TRBD2. Sequenced input: peripheral blood. This receptor was identified in a human donor with acute or convalescent COVID-19. The donor label of this sample is uncertain. Here the CDR3 reads CATLGWEGGANVLTF. CDR3 bases: TGTGCCACTCTTGGATGGGAGGGGGGGGCCAACGTCCTGACTTTC.